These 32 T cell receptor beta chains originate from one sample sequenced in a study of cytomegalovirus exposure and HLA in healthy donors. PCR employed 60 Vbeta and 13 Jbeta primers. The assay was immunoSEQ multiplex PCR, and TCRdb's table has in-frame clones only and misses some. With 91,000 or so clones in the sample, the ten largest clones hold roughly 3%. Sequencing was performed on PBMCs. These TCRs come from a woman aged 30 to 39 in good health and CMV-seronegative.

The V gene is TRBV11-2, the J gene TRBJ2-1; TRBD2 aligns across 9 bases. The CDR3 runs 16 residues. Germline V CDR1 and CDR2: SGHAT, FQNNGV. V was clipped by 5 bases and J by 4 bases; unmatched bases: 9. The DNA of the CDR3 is TGTGCCAGCAGCCCTCAGAGCGGGAGGTTGTACAATGAGCAGTTCTTC. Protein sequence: CASSPQSGRLYNEQFF. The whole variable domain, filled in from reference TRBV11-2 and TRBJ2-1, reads EAGVAQSPRYKIIEKRQSVAFWCNPISGHATLYWYQQILGQGPKLLIQFQNNGVVDDSQLPKDRFSAERLKGVDSTLKIQPAKLEDSAVYLCASSPQSGRLYNEQFFGPGTRLTVL.

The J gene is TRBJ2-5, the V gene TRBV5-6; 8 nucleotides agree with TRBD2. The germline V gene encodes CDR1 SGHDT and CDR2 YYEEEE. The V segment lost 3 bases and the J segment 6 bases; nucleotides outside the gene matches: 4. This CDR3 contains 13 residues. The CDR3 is CASSYRGGKTQYF. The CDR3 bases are TGTGCCAGCAGCTATCGGGGGGGCAAGACCCAGTACTTC.

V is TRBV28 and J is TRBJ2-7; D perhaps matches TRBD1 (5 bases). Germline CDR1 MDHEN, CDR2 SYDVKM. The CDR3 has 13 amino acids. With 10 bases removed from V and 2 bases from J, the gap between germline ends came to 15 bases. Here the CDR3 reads CATGETATYEQYF. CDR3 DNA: TGTGCCACAGGAGAGACAGCGACCTACGAGCAGTACTTC.

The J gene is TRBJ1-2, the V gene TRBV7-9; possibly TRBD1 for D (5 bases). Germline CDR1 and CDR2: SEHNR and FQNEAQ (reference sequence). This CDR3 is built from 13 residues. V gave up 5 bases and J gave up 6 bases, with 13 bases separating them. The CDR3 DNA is TGTGCCAGCAGCGATTCGACAGCCGATGGCTACACCTTC. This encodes CASSDSTADGYTF.

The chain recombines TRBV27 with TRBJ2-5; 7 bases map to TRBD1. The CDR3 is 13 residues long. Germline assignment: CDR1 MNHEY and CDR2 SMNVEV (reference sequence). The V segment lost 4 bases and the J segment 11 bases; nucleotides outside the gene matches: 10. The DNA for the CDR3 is TGTGCCAGCAGTTCTCAGACAGGGTTTAGGCAGTACTTC. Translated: CASSSQTGFRQYF.

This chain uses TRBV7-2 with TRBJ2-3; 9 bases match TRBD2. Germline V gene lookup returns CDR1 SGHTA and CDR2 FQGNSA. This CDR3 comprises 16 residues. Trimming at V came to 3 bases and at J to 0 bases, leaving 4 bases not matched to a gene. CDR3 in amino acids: CASSFSTSGSTDTQYF. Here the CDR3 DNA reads TGTGCCAGCAGCTTCAGTACTAGCGGGAGCACAGATACGCAGTATTTT.

The CDR3 nucleotides are TGTGCCAGCAGTGAAGGAGGTGGTGACTACGAGCAGTACTTC. Protein sequence: CASSEGGGDYEQYF. V and J are TRBV6-1 and TRBJ2-7, with no clear D. The CDR3 is 14 amino acids. Deletions cut 1 base from V and 3 bases from J, with 10 bases between. CDR1 is MNHNS, CDR2 SASEGT, per germline.

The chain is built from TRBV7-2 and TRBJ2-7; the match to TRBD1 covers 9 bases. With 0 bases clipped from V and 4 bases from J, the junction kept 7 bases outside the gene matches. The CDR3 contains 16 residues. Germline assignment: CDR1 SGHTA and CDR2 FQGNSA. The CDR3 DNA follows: TGTGCCAGCAGCTTAGCCACATTCGACAGGGGGTACGAGCAGTACTTC. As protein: CASSLATFDRGYEQYF.

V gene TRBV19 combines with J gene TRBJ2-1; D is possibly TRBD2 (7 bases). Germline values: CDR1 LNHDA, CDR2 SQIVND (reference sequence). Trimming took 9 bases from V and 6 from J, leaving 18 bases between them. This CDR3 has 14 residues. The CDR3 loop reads CASEGRGGPNEQFF. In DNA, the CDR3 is TGTGCCAGCGAGGGGAGGGGGGGGCCCAATGAGCAGTTCTTC. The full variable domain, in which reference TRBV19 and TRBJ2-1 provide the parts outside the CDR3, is DGGITQSPKYLFRKEGQNVTLSCEQNLNHDAMYWYRQDPGQGLRLIYYSQIVNDFQKGDIAEGYSVSREKKESFPLTVTSAQKNPTAFYLCASEGRGGPNEQFFGPGTRLTVL.

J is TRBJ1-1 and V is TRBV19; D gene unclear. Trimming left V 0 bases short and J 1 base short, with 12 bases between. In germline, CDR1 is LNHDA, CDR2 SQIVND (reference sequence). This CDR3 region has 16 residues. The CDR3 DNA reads TGTGCCAGTAGTATAGATCTGGAGGAGCCGAACACTGAAGCTTTCTTT. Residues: CASSIDLEEPNTEAFF.

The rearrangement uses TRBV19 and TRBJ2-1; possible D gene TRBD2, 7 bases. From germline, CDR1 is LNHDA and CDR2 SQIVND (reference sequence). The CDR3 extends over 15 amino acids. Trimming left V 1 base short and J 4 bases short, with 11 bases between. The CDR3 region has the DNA TGTGCCAGTAGTATAGGAGGGGGGGGATACAATGAGCAGTTCTTC. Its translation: CASSIGGGGYNEQFF.

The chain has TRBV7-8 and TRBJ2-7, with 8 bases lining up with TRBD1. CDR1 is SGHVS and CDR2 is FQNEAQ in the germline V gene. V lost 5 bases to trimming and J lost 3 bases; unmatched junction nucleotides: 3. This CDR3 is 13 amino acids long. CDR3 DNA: TGTGCCAGCAGCCCCGACAGGGGCTACGAGCAGTACTTC. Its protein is CASSPDRGYEQYF.

The CDR3 nucleotides read TGTGCCAGCAGCCGCAGAGTGAGACTAGCGGGGGCCCAAGAGACCCAGTACTTC. Residues: CASSRRVRLAGAQETQYF. The J gene is TRBJ2-5, the V gene TRBV28; 12 bases are shared with TRBD2. V trimming: 6 bases; J trimming: 1 base; junction bases outside the gene matches: 12. This CDR3 has 18 residues. Germline V CDR1 and CDR2: MDHEN, SYDVKM.

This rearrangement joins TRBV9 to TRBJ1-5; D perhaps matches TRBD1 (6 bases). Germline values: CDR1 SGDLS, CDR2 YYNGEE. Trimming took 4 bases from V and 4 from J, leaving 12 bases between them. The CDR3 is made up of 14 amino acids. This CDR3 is CASSPTGGNQPQHF. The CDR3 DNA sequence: TGTGCCAGCAGCCCGACAGGAGGTAATCAGCCCCAGCATTTT.

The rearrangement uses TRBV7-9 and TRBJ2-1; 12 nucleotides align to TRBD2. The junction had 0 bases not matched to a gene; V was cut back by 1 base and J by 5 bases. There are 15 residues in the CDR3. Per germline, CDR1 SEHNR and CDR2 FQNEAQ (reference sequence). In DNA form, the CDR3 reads TGTGCCAGCAGCTTAGGGACTAGCGGGGACAATGAGCAGTTCTTC. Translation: CASSLGTSGDNEQFF. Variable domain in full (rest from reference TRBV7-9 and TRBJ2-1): DTGVSQNPRHKITKRGQNVTFRCDPISEHNRLYWYRQTLGQGPEFLTYFQNEAQLEKSRLLSDRFSAERPKGSFSTLEIQRTEQGDSAMYLCASSLGTSGDNEQFFGPGTRLTVL.

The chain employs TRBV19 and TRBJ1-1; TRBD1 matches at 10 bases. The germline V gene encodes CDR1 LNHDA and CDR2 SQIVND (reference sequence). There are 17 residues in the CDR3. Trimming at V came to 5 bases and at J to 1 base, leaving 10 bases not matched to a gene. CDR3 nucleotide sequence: TGTGCCAGTAGTTTGGGACAGGGGTACGTCGGGAACACTGAAGCTTTCTTT. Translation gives CASSLGQGYVGNTEAFF.

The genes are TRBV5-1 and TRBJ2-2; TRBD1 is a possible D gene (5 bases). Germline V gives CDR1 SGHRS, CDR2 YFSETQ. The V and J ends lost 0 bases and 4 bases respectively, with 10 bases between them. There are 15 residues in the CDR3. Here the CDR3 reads CASSLATAPTGELFF. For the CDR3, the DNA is TGCGCCAGCAGCTTGGCGACAGCGCCCACCGGGGAGCTGTTTTTT.

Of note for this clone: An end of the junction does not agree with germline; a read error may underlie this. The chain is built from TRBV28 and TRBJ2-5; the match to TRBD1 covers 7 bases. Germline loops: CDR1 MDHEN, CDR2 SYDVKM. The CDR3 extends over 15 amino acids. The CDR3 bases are TGTGCCAGCAGTCCCCCACAGGGGATGCAAGAGTCCCAGTACTTC. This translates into CASSPPQGMQESQYF. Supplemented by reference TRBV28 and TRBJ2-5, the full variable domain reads DVKVTQSSRYLVKRTGEKVFLECVQDMDHENMFWYRQDPGLGLRLIYFSYDVKMKEKGDIPEGYSVSREKKERFSLILESASTNQTSMYLCASSPPQGMQESQYFGPGTRLLVL.

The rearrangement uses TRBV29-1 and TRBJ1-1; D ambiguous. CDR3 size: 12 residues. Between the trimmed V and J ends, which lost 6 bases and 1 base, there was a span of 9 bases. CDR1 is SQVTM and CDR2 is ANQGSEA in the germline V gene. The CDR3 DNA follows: TGCAGCGTACTACAAGGGAACACTGAAGCTTTCTTT. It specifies CSVLQGNTEAFF. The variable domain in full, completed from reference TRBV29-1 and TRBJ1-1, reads SAVISQKPSRDICQRGTSLTIQCQVDSQVTMMFWYRQQPGQSLTLIATANQGSEATYESGFVIDKFPISRPNLTFSTLTVSNMSPEDSSIYLCSVLQGNTEAFFGQGTRLTVV.

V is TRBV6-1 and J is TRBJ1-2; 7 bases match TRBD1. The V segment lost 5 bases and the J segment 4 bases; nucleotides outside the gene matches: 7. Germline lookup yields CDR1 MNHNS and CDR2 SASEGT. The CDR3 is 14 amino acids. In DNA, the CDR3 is TGTGCCAGCAGTTGGACAGGATTAGTCTATGGCTACACCTTC. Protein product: CASSWTGLVYGYTF.

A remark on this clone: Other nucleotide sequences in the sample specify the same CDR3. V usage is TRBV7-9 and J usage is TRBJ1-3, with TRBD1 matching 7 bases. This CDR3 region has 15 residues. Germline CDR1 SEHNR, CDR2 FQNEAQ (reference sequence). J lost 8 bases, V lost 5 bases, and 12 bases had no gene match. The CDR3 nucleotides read TGTGCCAGCAGCCGCCTGGGACAGCCTCGAGACACCATATATTTT. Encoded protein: CASSRLGQPRDTIYF.

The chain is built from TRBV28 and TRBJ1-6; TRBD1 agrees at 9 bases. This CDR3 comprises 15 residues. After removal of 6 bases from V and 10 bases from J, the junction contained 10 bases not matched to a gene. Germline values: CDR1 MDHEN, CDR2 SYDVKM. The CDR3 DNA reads TGTGCCAGCAGCCCCTACAGGGGGCGGAGATCACCCCTCCACTTT. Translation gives CASSPYRGRRSPLHF.

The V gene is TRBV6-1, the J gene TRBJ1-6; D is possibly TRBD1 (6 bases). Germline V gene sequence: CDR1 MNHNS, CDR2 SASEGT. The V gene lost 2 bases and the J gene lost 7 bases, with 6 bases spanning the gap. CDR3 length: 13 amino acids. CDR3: CASSETGNSPLHF. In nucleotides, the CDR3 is TGTGCCAGCAGTGAAACAGGGAATTCACCCCTCCACTTT.

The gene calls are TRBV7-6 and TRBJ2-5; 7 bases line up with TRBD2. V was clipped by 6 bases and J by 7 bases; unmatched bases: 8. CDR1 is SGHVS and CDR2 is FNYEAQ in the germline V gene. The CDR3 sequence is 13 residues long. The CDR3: CASRQRGGGTQYF. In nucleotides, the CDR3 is TGTGCCAGCAGGCAAAGAGGCGGGGGGACCCAGTACTTC.

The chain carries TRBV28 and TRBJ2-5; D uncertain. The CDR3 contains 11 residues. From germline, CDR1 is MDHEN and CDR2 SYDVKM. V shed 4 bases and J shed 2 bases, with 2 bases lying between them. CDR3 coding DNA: TGTGCCAGCAGTTCGCAAGAGACCCAGTACTTC. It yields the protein CASSSQETQYF.

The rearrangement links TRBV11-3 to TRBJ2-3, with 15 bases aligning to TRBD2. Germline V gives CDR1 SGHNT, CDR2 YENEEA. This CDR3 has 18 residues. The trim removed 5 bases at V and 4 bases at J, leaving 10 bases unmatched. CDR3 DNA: TGTGCCAGCAGCCCCTCGGGACTAGCGGGAGGATGGGCAGATACGCAGTATTTT. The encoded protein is CASSPSGLAGGWADTQYF.

In DNA, the CDR3 is TGTGCCAGCAGTTTAATGGGACTAGCGGGCTACTACGAGCAGTACTTC. Protein product: CASSLMGLAGYYEQYF. The chain has TRBV28 and TRBJ2-7, with 12 bases fitting TRBD2. The CDR3 extends over 16 amino acids. The V gene end was trimmed by 2 bases and the J gene end by 3 bases; junction bases not matched to a gene: 5. Germline V gene data show CDR1 as MDHEN and CDR2 as SYDVKM.

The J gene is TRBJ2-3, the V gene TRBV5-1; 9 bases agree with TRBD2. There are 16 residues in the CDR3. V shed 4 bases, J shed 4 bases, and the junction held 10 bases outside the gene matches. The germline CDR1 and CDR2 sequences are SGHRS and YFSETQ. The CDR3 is CASSQGTSWGSDTQYF. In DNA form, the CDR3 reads TGCGCCAGCAGCCAGGGGACTAGCTGGGGCTCAGATACGCAGTATTTT.

The CDR3: CASSFRTGMDTEAFF. The CDR3 DNA is TGTGCCAGCAGTTTCAGAACAGGGATGGACACTGAAGCTTTCTTT. This chain uses TRBV27 with TRBJ1-1; possibly TRBD1 for D (6 bases). The CDR3 has 15 residues. Trimming took off 3 bases at V and 3 bases at J, with 14 bases between the two ends. The germline gives CDR1 MNHEY, CDR2 SMNVEV (reference sequence).

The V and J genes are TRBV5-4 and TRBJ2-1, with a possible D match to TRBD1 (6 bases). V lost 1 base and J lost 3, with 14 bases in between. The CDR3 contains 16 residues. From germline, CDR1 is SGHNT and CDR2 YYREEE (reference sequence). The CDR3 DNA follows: TGTGCCAGCAGCTTGCCAACAGGGCTGAACTACAATGAGCAGTTCTTC. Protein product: CASSLPTGLNYNEQFF.

The chain's CDR3 is CASSAGTVYEQYF. The DNA for the CDR3 is TGTGCCAGCAGCGCCGGGACAGTCTACGAGCAGTACTTC. The gene calls are TRBV7-2 and TRBJ2-7; 7 bases match TRBD1. The CDR3 runs to 13 residues. Germline CDR1 is SGHTA and CDR2 is FQGNSA. The J segment lost 3 bases and the V segment lost 5 bases, leaving 4 bases of the junction unmatched.

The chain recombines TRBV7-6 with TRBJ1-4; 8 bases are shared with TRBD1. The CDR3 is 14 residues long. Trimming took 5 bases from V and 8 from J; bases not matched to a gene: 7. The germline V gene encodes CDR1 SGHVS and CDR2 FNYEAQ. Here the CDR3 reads CASSPGQGREKLFF. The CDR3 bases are TGTGCCAGCAGCCCCGGACAGGGTAGAGAAAAACTGTTTTTT. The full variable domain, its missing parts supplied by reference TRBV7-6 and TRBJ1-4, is GAGVSQSPRYKVTKRGQDVALRCDPISGHVSLYWYRQALGQGPEFLTYFNYEAQQDKSGLPNDRFSAERPEGSISTLTIQRTEQRDSAMYRCASSPGQGREKLFFGSGTQLSVL.